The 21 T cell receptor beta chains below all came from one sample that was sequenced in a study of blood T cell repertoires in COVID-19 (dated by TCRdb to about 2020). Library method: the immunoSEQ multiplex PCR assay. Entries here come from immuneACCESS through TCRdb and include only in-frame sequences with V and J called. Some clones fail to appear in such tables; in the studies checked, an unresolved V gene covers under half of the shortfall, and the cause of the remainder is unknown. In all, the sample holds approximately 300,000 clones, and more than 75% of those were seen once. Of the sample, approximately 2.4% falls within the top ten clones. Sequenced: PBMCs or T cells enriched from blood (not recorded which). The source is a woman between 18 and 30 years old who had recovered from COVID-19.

CDR3 bases: TGTGCCAGCAGCTTGTTTGTAGCGGGGGGCATCCAAGAGACCCAGTACTTC. It codes for CASSLFVAGGIQETQYF. This sequence joins TRBV5-6 and TRBJ2-5, with 10 bases matching TRBD2. In germline, CDR1 is SGHDT, CDR2 YYEEEE. The CDR3 sequence is 17 residues long. J lost 1 base, V lost 1 base, and 7 bases had no gene match.

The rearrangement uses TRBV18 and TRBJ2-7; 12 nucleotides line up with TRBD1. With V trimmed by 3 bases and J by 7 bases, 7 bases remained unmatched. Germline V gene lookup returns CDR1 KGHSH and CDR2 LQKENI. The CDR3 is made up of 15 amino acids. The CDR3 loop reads CASSPSGQGAGEQYF. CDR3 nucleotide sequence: TGTGCCAGCTCACCCTCGGGACAGGGGGCGGGGGAGCAGTACTTC.

For the CDR3, the DNA is TGTGCCAGCAGCCCACTAGCGGGAGGCAGGGCCCAAGAGACCCAGTACTTC. It codes for CASSPLAGGRAQETQYF. The chain uses TRBV9 and TRBJ2-5, with TRBD2 matching 12 bases. This CDR3 spans 17 amino acids. CDR1 is SGDLS, CDR2 YYNGEE, per germline. The trim removed 4 bases at V and 1 base at J, leaving 8 bases unmatched.

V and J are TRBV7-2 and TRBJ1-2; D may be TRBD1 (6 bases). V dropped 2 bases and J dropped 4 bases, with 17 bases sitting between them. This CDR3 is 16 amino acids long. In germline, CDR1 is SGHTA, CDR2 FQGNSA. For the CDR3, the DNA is TGTGCCAGCAGCTTACAAGGACAGCGAGGGGTCTATGGCTACACCTTC. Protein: CASSLQGQRGVYGYTF.

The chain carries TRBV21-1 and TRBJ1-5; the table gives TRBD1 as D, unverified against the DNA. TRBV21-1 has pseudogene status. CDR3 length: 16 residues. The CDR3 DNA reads TGTGCCAGCAGCTCAAAGCAGGCCTCATGGGTGCGGCCCCAGCATTTT. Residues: CASSSKQASWVRPQHF.

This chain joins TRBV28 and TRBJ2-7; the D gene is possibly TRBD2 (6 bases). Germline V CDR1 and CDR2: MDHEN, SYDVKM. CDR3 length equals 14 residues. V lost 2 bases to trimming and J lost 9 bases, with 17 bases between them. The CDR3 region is CASSLSGPSWGQYF. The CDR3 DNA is TGTGCCAGCAGTTTAAGCGGGCCATCTTGGGGGCAGTACTTC.

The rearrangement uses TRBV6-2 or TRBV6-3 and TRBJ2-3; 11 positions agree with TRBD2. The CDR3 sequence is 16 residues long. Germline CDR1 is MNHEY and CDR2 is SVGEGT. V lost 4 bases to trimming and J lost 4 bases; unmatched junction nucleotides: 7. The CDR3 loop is CASSFVAGGLADTQYF. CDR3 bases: TGTGCCAGCAGTTTCGTAGCGGGGGGGCTCGCAGATACGCAGTATTTT.

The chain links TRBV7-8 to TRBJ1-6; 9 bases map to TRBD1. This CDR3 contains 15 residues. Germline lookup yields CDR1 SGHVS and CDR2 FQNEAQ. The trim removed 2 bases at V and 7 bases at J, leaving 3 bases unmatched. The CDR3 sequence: CASSLPGQGNSPLHF. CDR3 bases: TGTGCCAGCAGCTTACCGGGACAGGGCAATTCACCCCTCCACTTT.

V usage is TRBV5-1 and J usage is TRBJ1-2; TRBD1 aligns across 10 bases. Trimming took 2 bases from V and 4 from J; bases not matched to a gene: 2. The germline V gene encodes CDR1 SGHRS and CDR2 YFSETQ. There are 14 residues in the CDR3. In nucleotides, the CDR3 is TGCGCCAGCAGCTTCCGGACAGGGGGCTATGGCTACACCTTC. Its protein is CASSFRTGGYGYTF.

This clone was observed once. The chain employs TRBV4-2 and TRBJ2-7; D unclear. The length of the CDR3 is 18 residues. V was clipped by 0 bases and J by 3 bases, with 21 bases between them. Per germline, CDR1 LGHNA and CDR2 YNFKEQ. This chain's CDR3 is CASSQERSSFYMVYEQYF. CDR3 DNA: TGTGCCAGCAGCCAAGAAAGGAGTAGCTTTTATATGGTCTACGAGCAGTACTTC.

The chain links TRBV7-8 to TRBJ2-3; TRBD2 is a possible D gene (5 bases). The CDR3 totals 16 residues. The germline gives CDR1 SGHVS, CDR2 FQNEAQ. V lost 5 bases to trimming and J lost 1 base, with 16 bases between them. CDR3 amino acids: CASSADGYGGTDTQYF. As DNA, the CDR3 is TGTGCCAGCAGCGCGGATGGTTACGGGGGCACAGATACGCAGTATTTT.

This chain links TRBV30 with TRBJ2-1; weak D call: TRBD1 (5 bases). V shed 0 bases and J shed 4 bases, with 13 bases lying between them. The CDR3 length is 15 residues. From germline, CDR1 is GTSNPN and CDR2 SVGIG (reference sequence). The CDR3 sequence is CAWSVLGAGYNEQFF. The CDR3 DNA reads TGTGCCTGGAGTGTTTTAGGGGCCGGGTACAATGAGCAGTTCTTC.

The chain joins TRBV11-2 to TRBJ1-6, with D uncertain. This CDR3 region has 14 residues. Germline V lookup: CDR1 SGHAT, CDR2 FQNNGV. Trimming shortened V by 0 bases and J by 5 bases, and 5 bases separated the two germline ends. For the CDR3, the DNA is TGTGCCAGCAGCTTAGATCAGAATAATTCACCCCTCCACTTT. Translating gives CASSLDQNNSPLHF. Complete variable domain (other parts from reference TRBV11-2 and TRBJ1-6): EAGVAQSPRYKIIEKRQSVAFWCNPISGHATLYWYQQILGQGPKLLIQFQNNGVVDDSQLPKDRFSAERLKGVDSTLKIQPAKLEDSAVYLCASSLDQNNSPLHFGNGTRLTVT.

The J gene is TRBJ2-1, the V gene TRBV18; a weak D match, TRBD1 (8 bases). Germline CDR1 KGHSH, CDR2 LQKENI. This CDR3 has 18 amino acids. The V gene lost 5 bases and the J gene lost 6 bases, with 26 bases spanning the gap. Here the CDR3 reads CASSSGQGGGLVSNEQFF. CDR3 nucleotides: TGTGCCAGCTCATCCGGACAGGGAGGGGGCTTGGTGAGCAATGAGCAGTTCTTC.

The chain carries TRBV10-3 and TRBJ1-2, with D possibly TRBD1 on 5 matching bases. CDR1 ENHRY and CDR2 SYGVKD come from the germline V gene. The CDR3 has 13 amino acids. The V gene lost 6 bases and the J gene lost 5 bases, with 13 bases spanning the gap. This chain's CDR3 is CAISLSGTYGYTF. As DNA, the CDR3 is TGTGCCATCAGCCTATCCGGGACTTATGGCTACACCTTC.

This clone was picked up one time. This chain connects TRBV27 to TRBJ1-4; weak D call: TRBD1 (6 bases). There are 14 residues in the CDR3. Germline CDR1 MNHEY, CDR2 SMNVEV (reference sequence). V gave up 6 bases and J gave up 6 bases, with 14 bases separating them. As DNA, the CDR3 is TGTGCCAGCAGCCCCGACAGGACAGATGAAAAACTGTTTTTT. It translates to CASSPDRTDEKLFF.

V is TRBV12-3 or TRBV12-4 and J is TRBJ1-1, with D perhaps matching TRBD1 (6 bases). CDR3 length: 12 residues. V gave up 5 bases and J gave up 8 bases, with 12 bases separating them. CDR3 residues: CASSETGLEAFF. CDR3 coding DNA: TGTGCCAGCAGTGAGACAGGTCTGGAAGCTTTCTTT.

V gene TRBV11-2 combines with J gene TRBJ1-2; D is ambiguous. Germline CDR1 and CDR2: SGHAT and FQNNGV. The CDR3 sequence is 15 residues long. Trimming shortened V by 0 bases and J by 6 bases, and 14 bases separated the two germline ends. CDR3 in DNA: TGTGCCAGCAGCTTAGAAGTCTCGGGAAATGATGGCTACACCTTC. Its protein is CASSLEVSGNDGYTF. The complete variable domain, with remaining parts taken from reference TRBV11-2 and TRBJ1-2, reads EAGVAQSPRYKIIEKRQSVAFWCNPISGHATLYWYQQILGQGPKLLIQFQNNGVVDDSQLPKDRFSAERLKGVDSTLKIQPAKLEDSAVYLCASSLEVSGNDGYTFGSGTRLTVV.

The CDR3 DNA reads TGTGCCTGGAGTGTACTAATAGGGGGTGTCACTGAAGCTTTCTTT. It translates to CAWSVLIGGVTEAFF. The V call is TRBV30, the J call TRBJ1-1; D perhaps matches TRBD1 (6 bases). Deletions cut 0 bases from V and 4 bases from J, with 15 bases between. The CDR3 is made up of 15 amino acids. Germline V gives CDR1 GTSNPN, CDR2 SVGIG (reference sequence).

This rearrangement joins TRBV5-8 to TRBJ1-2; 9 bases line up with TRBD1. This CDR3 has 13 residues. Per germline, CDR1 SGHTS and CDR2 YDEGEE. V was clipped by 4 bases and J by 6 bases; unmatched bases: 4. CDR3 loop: CASSLGTGNGYTF. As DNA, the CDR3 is TGTGCCAGCAGCCTAGGGACAGGGAATGGCTACACCTTC.

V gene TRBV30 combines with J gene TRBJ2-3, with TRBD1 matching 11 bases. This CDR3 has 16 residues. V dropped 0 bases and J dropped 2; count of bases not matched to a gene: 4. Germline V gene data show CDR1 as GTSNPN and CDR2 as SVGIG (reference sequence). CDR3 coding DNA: TGTGCCTGGAGTGTAAGGGGACAGGGGGTCACAGATACGCAGTATTTT. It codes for CAWSVRGQGVTDTQYF.